These T cell receptor beta chains were read from a single sample in a study of shared clonotypes between healthy human individuals. Using immunoSEQ multiplex PCR, the repertoire was profiled, and TCRdb retains in-frame clones only, with some absent. The data show approximately 1,500,000 clones, 98% seen once. The sample comprised naive CD4+ T cells sorted from blood. These receptors were taken from a man in his thirties or forties in good health. Both conserved end residues are trimmed from each CDR3. D genes are given only for firm matches.

TRBD2	TRBJ2-1	TRBV18	ASSLGLAGTYNEQF
TRBD1	TRBJ1-2	TRBV6-1	ASSASGTAYGYT
.	TRBJ2-7	TRBV27	ASSSQGTYEQY
.	TRBJ2-6	TRBV7-8	ASSPPGYGANVLT
TRBD1	TRBJ2-7	TRBV7-3	ASSSSTGAYEQY
.	TRBJ2-1	TRBV2	ASSYDNEQF
TRBD2	TRBJ2-7	TRBV28	ASRSSSGDPSYEQY
TRBD1	TRBJ2-5	TRBV18	ASSQTGLQETQY
.	TRBJ2-1	TRBV5-1	ASSMDLRNNEQF
TRBD1	TRBJ2-3	TRBV28	ASSPSGQGFADTQY
.	TRBJ1-5	TRBV2	ASSEAVMGGWPGANQPQH